The present T cell receptor (beta chain) was sequenced within a study of blood T cell repertoires in COVID-19. Sequenced by immunoSEQ multiplex PCR; TCRdb stores in-frame clones only, minus some. The data contain 350,000 to 450,000 clones, approximately 93% of them singletons. Per the germline V gene, CDR1 is LNHDA and CDR2 is SQIVND (reference sequence). This CDR3 comprises 17 residues. With 1 base removed from V and 4 bases from J, the gap between germline ends came to 17 bases. The sequencing sample was made of PBMCs or T cells enriched from blood (not recorded which). The V gene is TRBV19, the J gene TRBJ1-5; D is possibly TRBD1 (6 bases). This receptor was identified in a woman in her forties who had been exposed to COVID-19. The CDR3 loop reads CASSIGSAGASNQPQHF. The DNA of the CDR3 is TGTGCCAGTAGTATAGGGTCCGCAGGGGCCTCTAATCAGCCCCAGCATTTT.